This paragraph covers one TCR beta chain sequence. Its antigen is not known. The CDR3 sequence is 15 residues long. Germline V gene lookup returns CDR1 SGHTS and CDR2 YDEGEE. V trimming: 2 bases; J trimming: 6 bases; junction bases outside the gene matches: 8. The sample is drawn from a study of lymphopenia after photon versus proton radiotherapy. The table came from immunoSEQ multiplex PCR; TCRdb's copy has only in-frame clones and leaves some out. The sample records 77,000 or so clones, more than 70% being singletons. Study-level findings and limits: In patients who died, overall survival fell as post-nadir TCR diversity dropped more.

Specimen: peripheral blood, collected from a patient treated with proton-based radiotherapy. This clonotype originated in a man aged 60 to 75 with pancreatic cancer. V usage is TRBV5-8 and J usage is TRBJ1-5; TRBD1 agrees at 7 bases. The CDR3 is CASSLTGVQGQPQHF. CDR3 nucleotides: TGTGCCAGCAGCTTAACAGGGGTTCAGGGTCAGCCCCAGCATTTT.